These 14 T cell receptor beta chains were all obtained from the same sample, sequenced in a study of Ad26.COV2.S vaccination and SARS-CoV-2 variants. Documented treatment: about 20 received Ad26.COV2.S at low or high dose, single or two shots; about 5 received placebo; per-sample allocation not given. Sampling was done on day 63 after the first vaccine or placebo injection. The protocol was immunoSEQ multiplex PCR, while the TCRdb copy is restricted to in-frame clones and leaves out a portion. Here the sample spans about 410,000 clones, 89% being singletons. This specimen was peripheral blood, taken in a trial of Ad26.COV2.S vaccine versus placebo. These receptors were obtained from a person between 18 and 65 years old who received the Ad26.COV2.S COVID-19 vaccine or a placebo.

CDR3 DNA sequence: TGCGCCAGCAGCCAAGAGGGGACTAGCGTAGCAGATACGCAGTATTTT. This gives the protein CASSQEGTSVADTQYF. The J gene is TRBJ2-3, the V gene TRBV4-1, with 10 bases that match TRBD2. Germline CDR1 is MGHRA and CDR2 is YSYEKL. V lost 0 bases and J lost 4; bases outside the gene matches: 4. The CDR3 contains 16 residues.

With regard to this clone: The sample contains more than one DNA sequence encoding this CDR3. This chain's CDR3 is CASSLKGAYGYTF. CDR3 in DNA: TGTGCCAGCAGTTTAAAGGGGGCGTATGGCTACACCTTC. The chain recombines TRBV27 with TRBJ1-2; TRBD1 matches at 7 bases. The CDR3 is 13 amino acids. Germline V lookup: CDR1 MNHEY, CDR2 SMNVEV (reference sequence). The junction had 2 bases not matched to a gene; V was cut back by 2 bases and J by 5 bases.

The rearrangement joins TRBV11-3 to TRBJ2-3; 13 bases are a match to TRBD2. From germline, CDR1 is SGHNT and CDR2 YENEEA. This CDR3 spans 17 amino acids. V was clipped by 4 bases and J by 2 bases; unmatched bases: 6. The DNA for the CDR3 is TGTGCCAGCAGCTCTTGGACTAGCGGGAGTATCACAGATACGCAGTATTTT. It codes for CASSSWTSGSITDTQYF.

There are a few counts of this clone. The genes are TRBV6-4 and TRBJ1-2, with D hard to call. The CDR3 totals 14 residues. Germline V CDR1 and CDR2: MRHNA, SNTAGT. The V and J ends lost 6 bases and 7 bases respectively, with 18 bases between them. CDR3 residues: CASRPRSREGGYTF. The CDR3 nucleotides read TGTGCCAGCAGGCCCCGATCGCGGGAGGGTGGCTACACCTTC.

This chain uses TRBV15 with TRBJ1-1, with D hard to call. The CDR3 contains 14 residues. The germline V gene has CDR1 LNHNV and CDR2 YYDKDF (reference sequence). Trimming cost V 1 base and J 1 base, with 7 bases left between them. CDR3 nucleotide sequence: TGTGCCACCAGCAGAGCCACATCGAACACTGAAGCTTTCTTT. Protein product: CATSRATSNTEAFF.

The CDR3 DNA is TGTGCCATCAGAGGACAGGACCTTAATGAAAAACTGTTTTTT. This codes for CAIRGQDLNEKLFF. The chain combines TRBV10-3 with TRBJ1-4, with 7 bases fitting TRBD1. This CDR3 region has 14 residues. V dropped 6 bases and J dropped 4; count of bases not matched to a gene: 5. Germline CDR1 is ENHRY and CDR2 is SYGVKD.

The chain recombines TRBV7-9 with TRBJ1-5; no clear D. Trimming cost V 1 base and J 0 bases, with 4 bases left between them. This CDR3 is built from 14 residues. Germline loops: CDR1 SEHNR, CDR2 FQNEAQ (reference sequence). The CDR3 reads CASSLDSSNQPQHF. In nucleotides, the CDR3 is TGTGCCAGCAGCTTAGACAGTAGCAATCAGCCCCAGCATTTT. Based on the CDR3 plus reference TRBV7-9 and TRBJ1-5, the full variable domain is DTGVSQNPRHKITKRGQNVTFRCDPISEHNRLYWYRQTLGQGPEFLTYFQNEAQLEKSRLLSDRFSAERPKGSFSTLEIQRTEQGDSAMYLCASSLDSSNQPQHFGDGTRLSIL.

This clone was seen just once. The chain carries TRBV7-3 and TRBJ2-7; TRBD2 matches 13 bases. Per the germline V gene, CDR1 is SGHTA and CDR2 is FQGTGA. The V gene end was trimmed by 4 bases and the J gene end by 0 bases; junction bases not matched to a gene: 6. The CDR3 is 17 amino acids. CDR3: CASSSPGLAGTSYEQYF. The DNA of the CDR3 is TGTGCCAGCAGCTCACCGGGACTAGCGGGAACCTCCTACGAGCAGTACTTC.

The CDR3 coding sequence is TGTGCCAGCAGTCTTTCGTCGGGCACTGAAGCTTTCTTT. Residues: CASSLSSGTEAFF. V gene TRBV12-3 or TRBV12-4 combines with J gene TRBJ1-1; the D is unclear. Trimming pared 5 bases from V and 4 bases from J, leaving 11 bases between. This CDR3 spans 13 amino acids.

This sequence joins TRBV5-8 and TRBJ2-7; no clear D gene. The CDR3 has 13 amino acids. Germline values: CDR1 SGHTS, CDR2 YDEGEE. V was trimmed by 4 bases and J by 0 bases, leaving 8 bases between them. CDR3 nucleotides: TGTGCCAGCAGCCGTATTAGCTCCTACGAGCAGTACTTC. It codes for CASSRISSYEQYF.

The rearrangement links TRBV7-6 to TRBJ2-3; D might be TRBD1 (5 bases). Germline CDR1 SGHVS, CDR2 FNYEAQ. This CDR3 has 16 amino acids. The V gene lost 1 base and the J gene lost 7 bases, with 18 bases spanning the gap. The CDR3 nucleotides read TGTGCCAGCAGCTTAGTGGACCAGGGCACGACGAATACGCAGTATTTT. This codes for CASSLVDQGTTNTQYF.

The CDR3 DNA reads as TGTGCCAGCAGCTTACCGGATAACACTGAAGCTTTCTTT. This gives the protein CASSLPDNTEAFF. This chain uses TRBV7-9 with TRBJ1-1, with D unclear. The CDR3 length is 13 residues. Germline values: CDR1 SEHNR, CDR2 FQNEAQ (reference sequence). V was cut by 2 bases and J by 2 bases, with 6 bases left in between.

The CDR3 loop is CASSLAAGSADTQYF. The CDR3 bases are TGTGCCAGCAGCTTAGCTGCAGGGTCGGCCGATACGCAGTATTTT. V is TRBV7-9 and J is TRBJ2-3; maybe TRBD1 (5 bases). The ends were cut back, 0 bases at V and 6 bases at J, with 13 bases in the middle. Germline V gene data show CDR1 as SEHNR and CDR2 as FQNEAQ (reference sequence). This CDR3 is 15 amino acids long.

The J gene is TRBJ1-2, the V gene TRBV9; D not certain. In germline, CDR1 is SGDLS, CDR2 YYNGEE. The CDR3 has 12 amino acids. Trimming left V 0 bases short and J 4 bases short, with 4 bases between. The CDR3 here is CASSVGPYGYTF. Here the CDR3 DNA reads TGTGCCAGCAGCGTAGGTCCCTATGGCTACACCTTC.